This T cell receptor beta chain was profiled in a study of CD8+CD57+ T cells in acquired aplastic anemia. This CDR3 region has 16 residues. Looked up from germline, CDR1 is ENHRY and CDR2 is SYGVKD. Trimming pared 0 bases from V and 8 bases from J, leaving 17 bases between. Study-wide findings and caveats: Patients did not significantly differ from controls in CD8+ Simpson's diversity.

Investigators profiled TCR beta VDJ and CDR3 from genomic DNA template. Each CDR3 protein gets one entry after TCRdb re-called the reads with MiXCR. The repertoire includes 150,000 to 200,000 distinct CDR3 sequences, under 55% of them detected once, and around a tenth sits in the top ten. This clonotype was counted many times. Antigen: not known. Flow cytometry had shown expanded CD8+CD57+ cells in the patients chosen for sequencing. Material: sorted CD4+, CD8+, or CD8+CD57+ T cells (not recorded which) from PBMCs. The receptor was derived from a human donor with aplastic anemia. The chain employs TRBV10-3 and TRBJ2-1; a possible D gene is TRBD2 (6 bases). Written as DNA, the CDR3 is TGTGCCATCAGTGAGTCGTTACGGGAGCTAAGTGATGAGCAGTTCTTC. Translating gives CAISESLRELSDEQFF.